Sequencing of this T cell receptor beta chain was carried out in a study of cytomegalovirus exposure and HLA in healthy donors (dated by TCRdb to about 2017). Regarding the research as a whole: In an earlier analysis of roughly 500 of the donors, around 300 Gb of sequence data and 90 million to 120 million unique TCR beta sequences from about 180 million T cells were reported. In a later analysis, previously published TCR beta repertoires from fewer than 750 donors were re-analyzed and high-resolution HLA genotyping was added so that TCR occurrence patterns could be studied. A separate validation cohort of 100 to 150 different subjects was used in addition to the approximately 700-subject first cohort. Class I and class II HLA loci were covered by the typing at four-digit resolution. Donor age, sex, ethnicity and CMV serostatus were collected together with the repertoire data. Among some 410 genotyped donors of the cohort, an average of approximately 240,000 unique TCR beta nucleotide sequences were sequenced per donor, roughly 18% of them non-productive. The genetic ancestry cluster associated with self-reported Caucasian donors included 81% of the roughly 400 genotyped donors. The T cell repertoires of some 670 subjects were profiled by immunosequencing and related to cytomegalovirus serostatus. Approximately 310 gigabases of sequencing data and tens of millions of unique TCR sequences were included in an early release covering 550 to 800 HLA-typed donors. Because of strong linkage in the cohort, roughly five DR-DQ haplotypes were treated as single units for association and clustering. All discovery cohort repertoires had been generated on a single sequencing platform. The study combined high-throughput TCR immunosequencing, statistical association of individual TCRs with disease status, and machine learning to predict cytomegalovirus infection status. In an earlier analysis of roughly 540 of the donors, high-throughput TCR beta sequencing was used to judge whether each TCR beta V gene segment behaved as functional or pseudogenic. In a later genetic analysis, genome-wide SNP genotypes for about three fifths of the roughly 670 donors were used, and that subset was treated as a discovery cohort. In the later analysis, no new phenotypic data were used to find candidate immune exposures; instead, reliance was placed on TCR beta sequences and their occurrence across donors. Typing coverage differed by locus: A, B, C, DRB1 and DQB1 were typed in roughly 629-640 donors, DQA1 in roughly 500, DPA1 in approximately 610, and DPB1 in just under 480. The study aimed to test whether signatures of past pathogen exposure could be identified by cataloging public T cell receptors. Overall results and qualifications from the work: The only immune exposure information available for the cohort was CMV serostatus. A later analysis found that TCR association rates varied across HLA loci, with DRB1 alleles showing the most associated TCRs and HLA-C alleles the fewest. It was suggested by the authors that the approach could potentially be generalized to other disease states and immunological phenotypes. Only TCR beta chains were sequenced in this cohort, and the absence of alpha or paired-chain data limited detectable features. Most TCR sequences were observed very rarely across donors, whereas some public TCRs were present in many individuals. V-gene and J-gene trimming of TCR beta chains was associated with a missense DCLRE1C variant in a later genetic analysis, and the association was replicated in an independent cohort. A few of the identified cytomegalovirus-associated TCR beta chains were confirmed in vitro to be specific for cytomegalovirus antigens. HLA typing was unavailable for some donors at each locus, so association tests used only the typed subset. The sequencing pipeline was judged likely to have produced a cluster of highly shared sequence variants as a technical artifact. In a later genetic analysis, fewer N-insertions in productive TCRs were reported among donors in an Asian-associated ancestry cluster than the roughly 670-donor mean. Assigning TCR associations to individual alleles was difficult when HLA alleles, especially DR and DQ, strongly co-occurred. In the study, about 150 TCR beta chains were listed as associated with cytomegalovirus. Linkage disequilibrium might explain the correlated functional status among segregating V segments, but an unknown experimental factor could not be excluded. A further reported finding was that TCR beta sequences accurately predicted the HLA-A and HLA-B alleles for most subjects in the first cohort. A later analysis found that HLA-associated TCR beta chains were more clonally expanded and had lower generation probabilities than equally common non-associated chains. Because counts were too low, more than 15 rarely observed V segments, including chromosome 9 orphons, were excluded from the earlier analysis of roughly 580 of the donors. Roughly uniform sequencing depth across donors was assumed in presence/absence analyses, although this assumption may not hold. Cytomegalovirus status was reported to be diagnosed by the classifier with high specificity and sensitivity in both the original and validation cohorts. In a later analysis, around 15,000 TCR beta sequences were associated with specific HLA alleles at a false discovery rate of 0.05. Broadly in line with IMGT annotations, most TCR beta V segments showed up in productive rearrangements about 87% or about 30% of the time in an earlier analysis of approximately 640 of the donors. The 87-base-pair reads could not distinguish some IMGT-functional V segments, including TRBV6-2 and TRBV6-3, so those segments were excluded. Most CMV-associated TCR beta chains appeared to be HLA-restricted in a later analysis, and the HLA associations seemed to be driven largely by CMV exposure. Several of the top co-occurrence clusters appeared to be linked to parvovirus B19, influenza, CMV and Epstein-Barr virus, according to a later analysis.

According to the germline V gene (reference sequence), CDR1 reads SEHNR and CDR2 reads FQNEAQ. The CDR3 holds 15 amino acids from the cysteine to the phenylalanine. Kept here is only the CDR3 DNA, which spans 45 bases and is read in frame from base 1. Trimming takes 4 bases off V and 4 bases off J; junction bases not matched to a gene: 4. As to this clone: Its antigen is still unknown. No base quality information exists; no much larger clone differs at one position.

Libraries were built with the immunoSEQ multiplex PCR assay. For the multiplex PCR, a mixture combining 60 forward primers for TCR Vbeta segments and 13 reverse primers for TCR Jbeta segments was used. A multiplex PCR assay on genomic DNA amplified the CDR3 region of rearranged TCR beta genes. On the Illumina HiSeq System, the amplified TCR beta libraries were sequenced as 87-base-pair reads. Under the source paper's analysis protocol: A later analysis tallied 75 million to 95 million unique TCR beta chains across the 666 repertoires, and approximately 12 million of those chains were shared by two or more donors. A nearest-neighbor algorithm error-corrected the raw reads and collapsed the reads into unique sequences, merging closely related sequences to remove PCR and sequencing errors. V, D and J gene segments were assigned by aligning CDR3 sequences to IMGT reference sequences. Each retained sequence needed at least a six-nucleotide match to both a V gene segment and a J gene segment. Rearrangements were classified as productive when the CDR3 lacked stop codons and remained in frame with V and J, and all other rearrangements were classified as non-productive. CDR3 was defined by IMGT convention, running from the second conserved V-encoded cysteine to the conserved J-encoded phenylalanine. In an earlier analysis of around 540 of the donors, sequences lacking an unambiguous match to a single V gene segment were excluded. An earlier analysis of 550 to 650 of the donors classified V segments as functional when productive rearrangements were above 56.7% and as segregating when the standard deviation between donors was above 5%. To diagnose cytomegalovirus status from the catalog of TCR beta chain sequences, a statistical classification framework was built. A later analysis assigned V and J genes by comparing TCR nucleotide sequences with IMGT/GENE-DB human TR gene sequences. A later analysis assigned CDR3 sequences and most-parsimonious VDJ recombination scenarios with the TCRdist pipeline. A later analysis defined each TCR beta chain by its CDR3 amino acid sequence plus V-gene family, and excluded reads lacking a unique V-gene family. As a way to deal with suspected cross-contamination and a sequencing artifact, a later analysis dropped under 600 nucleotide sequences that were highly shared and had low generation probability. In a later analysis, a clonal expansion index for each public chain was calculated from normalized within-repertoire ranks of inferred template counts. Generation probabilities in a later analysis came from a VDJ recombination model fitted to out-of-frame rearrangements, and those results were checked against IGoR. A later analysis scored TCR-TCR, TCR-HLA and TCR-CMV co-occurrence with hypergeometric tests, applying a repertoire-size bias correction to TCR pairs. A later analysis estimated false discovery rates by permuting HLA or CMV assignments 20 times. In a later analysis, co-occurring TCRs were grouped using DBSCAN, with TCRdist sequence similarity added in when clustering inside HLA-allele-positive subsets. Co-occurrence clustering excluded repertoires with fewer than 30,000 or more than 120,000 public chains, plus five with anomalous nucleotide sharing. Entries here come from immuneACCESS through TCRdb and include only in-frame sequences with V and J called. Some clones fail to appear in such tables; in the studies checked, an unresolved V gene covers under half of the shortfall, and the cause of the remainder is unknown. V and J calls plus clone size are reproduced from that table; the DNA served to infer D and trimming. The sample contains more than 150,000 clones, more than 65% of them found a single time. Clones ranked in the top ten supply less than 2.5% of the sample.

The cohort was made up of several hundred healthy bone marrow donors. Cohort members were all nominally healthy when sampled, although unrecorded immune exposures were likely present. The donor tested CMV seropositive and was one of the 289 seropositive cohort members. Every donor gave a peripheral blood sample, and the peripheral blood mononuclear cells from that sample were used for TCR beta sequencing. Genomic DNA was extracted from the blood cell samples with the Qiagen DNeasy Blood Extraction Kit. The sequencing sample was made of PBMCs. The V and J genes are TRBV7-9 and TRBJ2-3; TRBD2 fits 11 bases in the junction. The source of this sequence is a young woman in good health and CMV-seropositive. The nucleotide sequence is TGTGCCAGCAGCTCCGCTAGCGGGGGGCCAGATACGCAGTATTTT. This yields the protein CASSSASGGPDTQYF.